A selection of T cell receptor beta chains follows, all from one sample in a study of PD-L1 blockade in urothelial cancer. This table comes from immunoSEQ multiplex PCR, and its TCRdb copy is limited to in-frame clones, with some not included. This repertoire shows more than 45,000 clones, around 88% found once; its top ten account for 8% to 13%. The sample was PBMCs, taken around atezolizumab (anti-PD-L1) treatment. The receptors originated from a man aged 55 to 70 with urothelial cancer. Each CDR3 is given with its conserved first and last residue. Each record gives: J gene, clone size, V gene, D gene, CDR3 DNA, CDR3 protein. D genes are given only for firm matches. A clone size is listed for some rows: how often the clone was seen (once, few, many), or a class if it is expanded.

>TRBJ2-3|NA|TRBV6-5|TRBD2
TGTGCCAGCAGTCCTCGGACTAGCGGGGATACGCAGTATTTT
CASSPRTSGDTQYF
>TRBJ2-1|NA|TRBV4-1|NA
TGCGCCAGCAGCCAAGCCCCAGGGGCCCCCTACAATGAGCAGTTCTTC
CASSQAPGAPYNEQFF
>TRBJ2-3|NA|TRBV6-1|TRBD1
TGTGCCAGCAGCCCGGACAGGCCTGGCACAGATACGCAGTATTTT
CASSPDRPGTDTQYF
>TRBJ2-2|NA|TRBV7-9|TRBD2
TGTGCCAGCAGCCGAGGCGGGGGGAACACCGGGGAGCTGTTTTTT
CASSRGGGNTGELFF
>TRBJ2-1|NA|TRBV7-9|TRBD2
TGTGCCAGCAGCCGAACGGGACTAGCGGGCGTTAGCTCCTACAATGAGCAGTTCTTC
CASSRTGLAGVSSYNEQFF
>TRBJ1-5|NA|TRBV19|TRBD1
TGTGCCAGTAGCGGGACAGGGGGCAGGAATCAGCCCCAGCATTTT
CASSGTGGRNQPQHF
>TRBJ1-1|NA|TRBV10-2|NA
TGCGCCAGCAGAGAGGGGGGGGTGAACACTGAAGCTTTCTTT
CASREGGVNTEAFF
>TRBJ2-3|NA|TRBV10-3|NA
TGTGCCATCAGGAGGGAGGTAGCGGGCACAGATACGCAGTATTTT
CAIRREVAGTDTQYF
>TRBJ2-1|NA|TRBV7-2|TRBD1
TGTGCCAGCAGCTCCCGGCGGACAGGGGAAGGGGCATACAATGAGCAGTTCTTC
CASSSRRTGEGAYNEQFF
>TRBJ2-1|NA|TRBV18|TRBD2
TGTGCCAGCTCACCAGCGACTAGCGGGGGGGGTCGGCAGTTCTTC
CASSPATSGGGRQFF
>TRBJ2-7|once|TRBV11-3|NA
TGTGCCAGCAGCTTAGATCGGCTCGCCCCCCGGGACGAGCAGTACTTC
CASSLDRLAPRDEQYF
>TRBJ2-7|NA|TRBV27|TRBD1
TGTGCCAGCAGTCCGGGACAGAGTGTACCCTACGAGCAGTACTTC
CASSPGQSVPYEQYF
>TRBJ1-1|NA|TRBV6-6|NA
TGTGCCAGCAGTTACGGCGCGGGTGAAGCTTTCTTT
CASSYGAGEAFF
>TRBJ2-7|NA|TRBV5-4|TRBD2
TGTGCCAGCAGTAGCGGGGGGTCCCCCTCCTACGAGCAGTACTTC
CASSSGGSPSYEQYF
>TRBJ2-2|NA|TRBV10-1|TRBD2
TGCGCCAGCAGCCGTTCGGGGGGAACCGGGGAGCTGTTTTTT
CASSRSGGTGELFF
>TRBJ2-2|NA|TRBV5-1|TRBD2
TGCGCCAGCAGCCTTACTAGCGGGGCCACCGGGGAGCTGTTTTTT
CASSLTSGATGELFF
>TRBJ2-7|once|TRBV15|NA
TGTGCCACCAGCAGAGTGGGGGGGGCACCTACCTACGAGCAGTACTTC
CATSRVGGAPTYEQYF
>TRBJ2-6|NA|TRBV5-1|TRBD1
TGCGCCAGCAGCTTGTCTAGGGGGCTTGGTTTTGCTGGGGCCAACGTCCTGACTTTC
CASSLSRGLGFAGANVLTF
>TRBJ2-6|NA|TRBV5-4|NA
TGTGCCAGCGGCCGCCCGGGGTATGGGGCCAACGTCCTGACTTTC
CASGRPGYGANVLTF
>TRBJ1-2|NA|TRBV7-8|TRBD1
TGTGCCAGCAGCCGGGACAGTGTATGGGGGTACACCTTC
CASSRDSVWGYTF
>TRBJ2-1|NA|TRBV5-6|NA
TGTGCCAGCAGCTTGAGGGGGGGCCTGCCGACTGAGCAGTTCTTC
CASSLRGGLPTEQFF
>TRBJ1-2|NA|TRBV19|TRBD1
TGTGCCAGTAGTATCAGGGGGGAAGGAGGCTACACCTTC
CASSIRGEGGYTF
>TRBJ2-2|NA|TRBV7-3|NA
TGTGCCAGCAGCTCTACTGGGAACACCGGGGAGCTGTTTTTT
CASSSTGNTGELFF
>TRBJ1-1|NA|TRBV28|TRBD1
TGTGCCAGCAGTTTACCCGACGGACAGGGAGGGACTGAAGCTTTCTTT
CASSLPDGQGGTEAFF
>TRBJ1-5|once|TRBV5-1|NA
TGCGCCAGCAGCTTGTTCGGACAGTCCAATCAGCCCCAGCATTTT
CASSLFGQSNQPQHF
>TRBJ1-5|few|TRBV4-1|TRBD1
TGCGCCAGCAGCCATCTACAGGGGGCGGGCAATCAGCCCCAGCATTTT
CASSHLQGAGNQPQHF
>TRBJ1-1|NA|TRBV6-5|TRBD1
TGTGCCAGCAGTGAGGACAGGGTGAACACTGAAGCTTTCTTT
CASSEDRVNTEAFF
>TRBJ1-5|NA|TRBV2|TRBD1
TGTGCCAGCTCCCGGGACAGGGGGCGTTCTCAGCCCCAGCATTTT
CASSRDRGRSQPQHF
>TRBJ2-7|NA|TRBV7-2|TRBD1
TGTGCCAGCAGCTTTACCGGAAGGGGGCTCCAGTTTTACTTC
CASSFTGRGLQFYF
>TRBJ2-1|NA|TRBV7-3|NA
TGTGCCAGCGCTCTGACAGGAGGAGTCGGGAATGAGCAGTTCTTC
CASALTGGVGNEQFF
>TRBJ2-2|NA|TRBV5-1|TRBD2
TGCGCCAGCAGCTATCTAGCGGAGGCGAACACCGGGGAGCTGTTTTTT
CASSYLAEANTGELFF
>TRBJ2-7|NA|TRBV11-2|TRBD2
TGTGCCAGCAGCTTTAGCGGGGGCGCCTTTGAGCAGTACTTC
CASSFSGGAFEQYF
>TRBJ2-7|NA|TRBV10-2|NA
TGCGCCAGCAGTGACACTACCTACGAGCAGTACTTC
CASSDTTYEQYF
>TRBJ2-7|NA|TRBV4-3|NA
TGCGCCAGCAGCCCACTTAAGGGGTTCGACGAGCAGTACTTC
CASSPLKGFDEQYF
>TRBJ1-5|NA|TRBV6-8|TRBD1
TGTGCCAGCAGTTATGGGACAGGGGGCAATAATCAGCCCCAGCATTTT
CASSYGTGGNNQPQHF
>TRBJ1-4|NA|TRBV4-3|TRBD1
TGCGCCAGCAGCCCCGGACAGGGAAATGAAAAACTGTTTTTT
CASSPGQGNEKLFF
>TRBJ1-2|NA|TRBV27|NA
TGTGCCAGCAGTATCACAGGGTCGGCAACCTGGTCCTATGGCTACACCTTC
CASSITGSATWSYGYTF
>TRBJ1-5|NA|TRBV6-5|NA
TGTGCCAGCAGTTACTCGGCCAATCAGCCCCAGCATTTT
CASSYSANQPQHF
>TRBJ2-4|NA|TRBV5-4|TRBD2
TGTGCCAGCAGTTCCAGCGGGGGGGCAAACATTCAGTACTTC
CASSSSGGANIQYF
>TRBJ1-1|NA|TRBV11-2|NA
TGTGCCAGCAGCCCTTCGCGCGCGGGCACTGAAGCTTTCTTT
CASSPSRAGTEAFF
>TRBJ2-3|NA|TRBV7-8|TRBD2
TGTGCCAGCAGGTCCTCTCCGGGACTAGCGGGGACAGATACGCAGTATTTT
CASRSSPGLAGTDTQYF
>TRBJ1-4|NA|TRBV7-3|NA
TGTGCCAGCAGCTTGGGGGCCGGTGAAAAACTGTTTTTT
CASSLGAGEKLFF
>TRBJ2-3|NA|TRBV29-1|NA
TGCAGCGTTGACAGGGGTGAGGGTGGTAGCACAGATACGCAGTATTTT
CSVDRGEGGSTDTQYF